This T cell receptor beta chain comes out of a study of blood T cells in healthy people across ages. The CDR3 runs to 14 residues. With 0 bases removed from V and 4 bases from J, the gap between germline ends came to 9 bases. Germline V gives CDR1 MNHEY, CDR2 SVGAGI. Sample-barcoded 5' priming and a J-beta primer mix drove a second PCR of 7 to 11 cycles. MiXCR, run by TCRdb on the 5' RACE reads, gives a single entry per CDR3 protein. The sample lists approximately 880,000 distinct CDR3 sequences, around 49% occurring once. The receptor's source is a young man in good health. Sample: blood. The chain is built from TRBV6-5 and TRBJ1-2; D call uncertain. CDR3 in DNA: TGTGCCAGCAGTTACTCGACGGCCGGCTATGGCTACACCTTC. Protein sequence: CASSYSTAGYGYTF.